The entry below describes one T cell receptor (beta chain). With 5 bases clipped from V and 7 bases from J, the junction kept 12 bases outside the gene matches. From germline, CDR1 is SGHVS and CDR2 FQNEAQ. CDR3 length equals 15 residues. Clones were sequenced by immunoSEQ multiplex PCR, and TCRdb holds only the in-frame ones, with some missing. The data contain 39,000 or so clones, 80% to 95% of them singletons. The data belong to a study of T cell changes during pregnancy in multiple sclerosis. The sample in question was CD8+ T cells from peripheral blood mononuclear cells, obtained before pregnancy. The source of this sequence is a female donor with multiple sclerosis, enrolled in a pregnancy study. This sequence joins TRBV7-8 and TRBJ2-7; 9 nucleotides agree with TRBD1. CDR3 DNA sequence: TGTGCCAGCAGCCCGGGACAGGGACTCCTCCAGGAGCAGTACTTC. Translation gives CASSPGQGLLQEQYF.